This TCR beta chain was recovered during a study of cytomegalovirus exposure and HLA in healthy donors. This clone was observed a handful of times. Its target is unknown. Study outcomes and limitations: Later analysis showed most CMV-associated TCR beta chains appearing HLA-restricted. Apart from CMV serostatus, no immune exposure information was available. A later analysis appeared to link common viral pathogens to several of the most significant clusters.

The PCR contained 60 Vbeta and 13 Jbeta primers. Data came from immunoSEQ multiplex PCR; TCRdb stores just in-frame clones and leaves some out. The table records some 150,000 clones, about 75% of them present only once. The source is a male donor in good health and CMV-seronegative. Specimen: PBMCs.

The CDR3 DNA follows: TGTGCCAGCAGCGTAGCAAGGGAGGGGGCCAAAAACATTCAGTACTTC. It codes for CASSVAREGAKNIQYF. The rearrangement joins TRBV9 to TRBJ2-4; 7 bases are a match to TRBD2. The CDR3 consists of 16 residues. Trimming at V came to 0 bases and at J to 1 base, leaving 4 bases not matched to a gene. Germline CDR1 SGDLS, CDR2 YYNGEE.